The subject of this entry is one TCR beta chain. The antigen is undetermined. Germline V gene lookup returns CDR1 LNHDA and CDR2 SQIVND (reference sequence). The length of the CDR3 is 15 residues. Trimming removed 7 bases from V and 5 bases from J, with 18 bases in between. This sample was included in a study of shared clonotypes between healthy human individuals. Turning to the study itself: Used for every donor were three CD4 naive, three CD4 memory, two CD8 naive and one CD8 memory plate.

Cells designated naive CD8 were CD45RO-negative and were positively selected for CCR7, with terminally differentiated effector memory CD45RA+ cells excluded. Deep was the level at which the assay was run. The table came from immunoSEQ multiplex PCR; TCRdb's copy has only in-frame clones and leaves some out. In the table there are just over 2,000,000 clones, approximately 95% of which are singletons. Overall study results and limits: Richness estimates generally favored naive over memory subsets. The naive CD4 repertoires of four donors were compared, and around 4.7% of clonotypes were shared.

This chain connects TRBV19 to TRBJ1-5; a weak D match, TRBD1 (5 bases). Sequenced sample: naive CD8+ T cells sorted from blood. The receptor was isolated from a man aged 18 to 35 in good health. CDR3 coding DNA: TGTGCCAGTACCGAATGGGGGGGGAGTGATCAGCCCCAGCATTTT. Protein: CASTEWGGSDQPQHF.